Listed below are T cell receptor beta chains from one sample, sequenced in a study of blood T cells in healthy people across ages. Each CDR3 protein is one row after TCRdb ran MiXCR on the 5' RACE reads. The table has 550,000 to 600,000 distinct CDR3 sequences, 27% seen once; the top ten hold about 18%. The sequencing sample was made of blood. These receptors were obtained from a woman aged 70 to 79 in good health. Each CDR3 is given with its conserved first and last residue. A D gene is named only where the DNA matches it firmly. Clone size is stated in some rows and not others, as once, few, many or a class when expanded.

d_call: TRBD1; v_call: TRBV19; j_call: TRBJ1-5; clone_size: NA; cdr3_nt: TGTGCCAGTAGGAAGGGGACAGGGTTGTCCGGCCAGCCCCAGCATTTT; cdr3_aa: CASRKGTGLSGQPQHF
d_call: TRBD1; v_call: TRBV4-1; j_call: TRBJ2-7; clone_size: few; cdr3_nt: TGCGCCAGCAGCCAAGCGGGGCAGGGGGCCCACGAGCAGTACTTC; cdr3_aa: CASSQAGQGAHEQYF
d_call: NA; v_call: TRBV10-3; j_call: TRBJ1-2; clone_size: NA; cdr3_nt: TGTGCCATCAGTGAGCCCCTAAACTATGGCTACACCTTC; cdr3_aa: CAISEPLNYGYTF
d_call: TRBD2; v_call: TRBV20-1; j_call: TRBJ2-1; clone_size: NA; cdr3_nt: TGCAGTGCTAGAGTTGCCAGCGGGGTCTCCTACAATGAGCAGTTCTTC; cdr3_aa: CSARVASGVSYNEQFF
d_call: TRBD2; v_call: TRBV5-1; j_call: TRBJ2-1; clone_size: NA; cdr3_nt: TGCGCCAGCAGCTTGGGACTAGCGGAAAGGAATGAGCAGTTCTTC; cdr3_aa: CASSLGLAERNEQFF
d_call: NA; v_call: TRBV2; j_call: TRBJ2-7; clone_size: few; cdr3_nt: TGTGCCAGCAGTGATCCGACTTCGCGGTGGGCCTACGAGCAGTACTTC; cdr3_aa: CASSDPTSRWAYEQYF
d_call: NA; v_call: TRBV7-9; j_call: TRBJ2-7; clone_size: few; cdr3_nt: TGTGCCGGCAGCTTGGACAGATACACTTACGAGCAGTACTTC; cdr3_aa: CAGSLDRYTYEQYF
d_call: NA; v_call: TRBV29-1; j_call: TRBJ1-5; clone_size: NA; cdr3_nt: TGCAGTGTCCAGGGGTTCAATAGCAATCAGCCCCAGCATTTT; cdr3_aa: CSVQGFNSNQPQHF
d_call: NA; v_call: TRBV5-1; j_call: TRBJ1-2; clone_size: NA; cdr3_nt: TGCGCCAGCACCGAGGGACCTTCCAATTATGGCTACACCTTC; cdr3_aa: CASTEGPSNYGYTF
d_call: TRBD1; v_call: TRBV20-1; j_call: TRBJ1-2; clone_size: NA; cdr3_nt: TGCAGTGCTGGGACAGGGGTTAACTATGGCTACACCTTC; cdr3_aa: CSAGTGVNYGYTF
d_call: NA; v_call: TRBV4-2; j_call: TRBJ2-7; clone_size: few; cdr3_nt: TGTGCCAGCAGCTCCCGGCTCAGGGCCCCCCACGAGCAGTACTTC; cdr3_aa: CASSSRLRAPHEQYF
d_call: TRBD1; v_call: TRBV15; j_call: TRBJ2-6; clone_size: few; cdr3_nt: TGTGCCACCAGCACTTCCGGGACAGGTCGTCCCGAATCAGAGTCTGGGGCCAACGTCCTGACTTTC; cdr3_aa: CATSTSGTGRPESESGANVLTF
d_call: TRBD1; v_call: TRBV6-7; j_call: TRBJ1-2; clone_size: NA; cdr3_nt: TGTGCCAGCAGTTACTCGACAGGGCATGGCTACACCTTC; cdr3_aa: CASSYSTGHGYTF
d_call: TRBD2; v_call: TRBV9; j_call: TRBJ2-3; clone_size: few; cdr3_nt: TGTGCCAGCAGCGTAGATGCGGGGGGCGTTACAGATACGCAGTATTTT; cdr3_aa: CASSVDAGGVTDTQYF
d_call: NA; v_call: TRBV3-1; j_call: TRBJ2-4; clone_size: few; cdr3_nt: TGTGCCAGCAGCCTAGGCTCGAAAAACATTCAGTACTTC; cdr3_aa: CASSLGSKNIQYF
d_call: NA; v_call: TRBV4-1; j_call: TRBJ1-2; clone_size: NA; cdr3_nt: TGCGCCAGCAGCCAAGATACTGCCAATAACTATGGCTACACCTTC; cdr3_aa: CASSQDTANNYGYTF
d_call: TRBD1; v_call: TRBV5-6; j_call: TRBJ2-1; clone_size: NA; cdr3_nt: TGTGCCAGCAGCCCCCCGGGACAGGACTACAATGAGCAGTTCTTC; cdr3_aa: CASSPPGQDYNEQFF
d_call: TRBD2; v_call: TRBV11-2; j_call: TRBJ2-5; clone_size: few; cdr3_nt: TGTGCCAGCAGCCGCCTCGGGCTAGCGGGGGTTGAGACCCAGTACTTC; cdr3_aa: CASSRLGLAGVETQYF
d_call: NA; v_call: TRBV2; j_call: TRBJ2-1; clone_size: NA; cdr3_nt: TGTGCCAGCAAAGAGGGTTACTCCTACAATGAGCAGTTCTTC; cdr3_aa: CASKEGYSYNEQFF
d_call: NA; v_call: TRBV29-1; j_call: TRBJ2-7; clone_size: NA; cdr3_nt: TGCAGCGTCGGTAATAGTAGGCTGGGGATTCATTCCTACGAGCAGTACTTC; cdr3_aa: CSVGNSRLGIHSYEQYF
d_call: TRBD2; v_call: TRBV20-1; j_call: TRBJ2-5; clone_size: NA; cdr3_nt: TGCAGTGCTACCTCGACTAGCGCCGCTCTCCAAGAGACCCAGTACTTC; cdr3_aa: CSATSTSAALQETQYF
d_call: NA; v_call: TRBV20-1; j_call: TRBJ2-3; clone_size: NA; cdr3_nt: TGCAGTGCTCCCCGACGGGGTAACACAGATACGCAGTATTTT; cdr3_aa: CSAPRRGNTDTQYF
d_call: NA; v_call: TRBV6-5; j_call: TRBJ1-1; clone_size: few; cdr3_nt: TGTGCCAGCAGTTACTCGCGACAGAACACTGAAGCTTTCTTT; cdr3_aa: CASSYSRQNTEAFF
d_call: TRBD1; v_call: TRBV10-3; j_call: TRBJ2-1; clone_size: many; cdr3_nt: TGTGCCATCGCAGGGGGCGAGGGGATTAATGAGCAGTTCTTC; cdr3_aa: CAIAGGEGINEQFF
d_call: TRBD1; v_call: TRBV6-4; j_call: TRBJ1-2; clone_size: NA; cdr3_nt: TGTGCCAGCCTCCGCATGGGACAGGATAACTATGGCTACACCTTC; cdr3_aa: CASLRMGQDNYGYTF
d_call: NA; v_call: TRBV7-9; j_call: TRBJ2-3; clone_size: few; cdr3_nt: TGTGCCAGCAGCTTAGTACAGGGAACAGATACGCAGTATTTT; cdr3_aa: CASSLVQGTDTQYF
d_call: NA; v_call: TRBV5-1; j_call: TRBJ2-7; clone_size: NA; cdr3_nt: TGCGCCAGCAGCTTGGAGGAGGTGTACGAGCAGTACTTC; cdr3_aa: CASSLEEVYEQYF
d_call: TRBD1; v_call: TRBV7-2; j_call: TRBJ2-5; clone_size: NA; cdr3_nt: TGTGCCAGCAGCCGGGACAGGGTGGGGACCCAGTACTTC; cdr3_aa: CASSRDRVGTQYF
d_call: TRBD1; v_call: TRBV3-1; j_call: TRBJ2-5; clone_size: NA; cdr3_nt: TGTGCCAGCACTGGGACAGGGGGAGAGACCCAGTACTTC; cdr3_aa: CASTGTGGETQYF
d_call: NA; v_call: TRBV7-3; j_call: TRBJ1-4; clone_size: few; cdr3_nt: TGTGCCAGCAGCCCCCTCGACAGGCGGTGGGGTAATGAAAAACTGTTTTTT; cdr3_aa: CASSPLDRRWGNEKLFF
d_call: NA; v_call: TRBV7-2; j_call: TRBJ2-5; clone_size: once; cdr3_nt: TGTGCCAGCAGCTTATATATTACCGGCCAAGAGACCCAGTACTTC; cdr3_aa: CASSLYITGQETQYF
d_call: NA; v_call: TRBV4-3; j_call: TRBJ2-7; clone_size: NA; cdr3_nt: TGCGCCAGCAGCCAAGAGACGGGGCACAACTACGAGCAGTACTTC; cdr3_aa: CASSQETGHNYEQYF
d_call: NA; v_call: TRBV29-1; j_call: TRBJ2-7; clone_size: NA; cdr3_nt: TGCAGCGTTGAAGATTTCCACGAGCAGTACTTC; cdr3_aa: CSVEDFHEQYF
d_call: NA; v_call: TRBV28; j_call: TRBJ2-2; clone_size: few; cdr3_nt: TGTGCCAGCAGTTTAGCCGGAGTTTCGAACACCGGGGAGCTGTTTTTT; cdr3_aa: CASSLAGVSNTGELFF
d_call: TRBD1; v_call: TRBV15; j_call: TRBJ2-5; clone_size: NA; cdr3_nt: TGTGCCACCAGCAGAGATCCGGGACAGCAAGAGACCCAGTACTTC; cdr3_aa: CATSRDPGQQETQYF